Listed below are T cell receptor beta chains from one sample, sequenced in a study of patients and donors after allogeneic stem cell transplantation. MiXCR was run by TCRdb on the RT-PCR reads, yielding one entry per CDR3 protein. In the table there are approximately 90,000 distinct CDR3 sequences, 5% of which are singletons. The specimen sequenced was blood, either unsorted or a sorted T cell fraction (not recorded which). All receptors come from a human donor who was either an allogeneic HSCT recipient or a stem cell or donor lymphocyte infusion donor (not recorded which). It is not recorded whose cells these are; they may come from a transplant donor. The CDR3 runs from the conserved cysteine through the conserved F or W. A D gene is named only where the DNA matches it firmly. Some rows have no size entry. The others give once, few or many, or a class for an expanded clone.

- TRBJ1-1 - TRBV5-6 CASSLGIGGRFTEAFF TGTGCCAGCAGCTTAGGGATCGGGGGGCGCTTCACTGAAGCTTTCTTT
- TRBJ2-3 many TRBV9 CASSVDQDTQYF TGTGCCAGCAGCGTAGACCAAGATACGCAGTATTTT
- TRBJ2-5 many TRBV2 CASSPTGSQYF TGTGCCAGCAGCCCCACCGGGTCCCAGTACTTC
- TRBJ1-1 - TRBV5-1 CASSSNGNTEAFF TGCGCCAGCAGCTCGAACGGGAACACTGAAGCTTTCTTT
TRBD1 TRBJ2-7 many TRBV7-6 CASSDLTGPVEQYF TGTGCCAGCAGCGACCTGACAGGGCCGGTCGAGCAGTACTTC
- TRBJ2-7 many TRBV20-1 CSARGEFPYEQYF TGCAGTGCTAGAGGCGAATTCCCCTACGAGCAGTACTTC
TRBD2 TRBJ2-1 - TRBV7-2 CASSTGTSGGLDNEQFF TGTGCCAGCTCGACCGGGACTAGCGGGGGGCTCGACAATGAGCAGTTCTTC
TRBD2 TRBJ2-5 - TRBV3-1 CASSQDWGGETQYF TGTGCCAGCAGCCAAGATTGGGGGGGGGAGACCCAGTACTTC
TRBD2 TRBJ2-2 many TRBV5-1 CASSLMAGRAAGELFF TGCGCCAGCAGCCTGATGGCCGGGAGGGCCGCCGGGGAGCTGTTTTTT
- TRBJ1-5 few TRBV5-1 CASSPRGTEGPQHF TGCGCCAGCAGCCCCCGGGGGACTGAGGGGCCCCAGCATTTT
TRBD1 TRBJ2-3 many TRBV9 CASSAETGARNTQYF TGTGCCAGCAGCGCAGAGACAGGGGCCCGGAATACGCAGTATTTT
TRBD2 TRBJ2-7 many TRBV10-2 CASSDLQGTSGRYEQYF TGCGCCAGCAGCGATTTGCAGGGGACTAGCGGGAGGTACGAGCAGTACTTC
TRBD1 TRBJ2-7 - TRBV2 CASSVRQGSSYEQYF TGTGCCAGCAGTGTAAGACAGGGGTCCTCCTACGAGCAGTACTTC
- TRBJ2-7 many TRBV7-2 CASSLNGNYEQYF TGTGCCAGCAGCTTAAACGGGAACTACGAGCAGTACTTC
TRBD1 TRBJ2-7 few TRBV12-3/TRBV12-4 CASSSPGQGVEEQYF TGTGCCAGCAGCTCCCCGGGACAGGGGGTCGAGGAGCAGTACTTC
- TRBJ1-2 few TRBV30 CAWSVLGEWGAANYGYTF TGTGCCTGGAGTGTACTGGGGGAATGGGGCGCAGCTAACTATGGCTACACCTTC
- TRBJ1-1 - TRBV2 CASTLQGNTEAFF TGTGCCAGCACCCTGCAGGGGAACACTGAAGCTTTCTTT
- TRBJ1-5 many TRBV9 CASSVGWGSNQPQHF TGTGCCAGCAGCGTAGGCTGGGGAAGCAATCAGCCCCAGCATTTT
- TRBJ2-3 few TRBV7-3 CASSIDRWQDTQYF TGTGCCAGCAGCATCGACAGGTGGCAGGATACGCAGTATTTT
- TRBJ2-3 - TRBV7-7 CASSPGTSYTDTQYF TGTGCCAGCAGCCCCGGGACTTCCTACACAGATACGCAGTATTTT
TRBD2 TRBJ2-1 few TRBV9 CASRVDLAGVREQFF TGTGCCAGCAGGGTAGATTTAGCGGGGGTACGGGAGCAGTTCTTC
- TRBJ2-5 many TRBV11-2 CASSFSLPPGTEKETQYF TGTGCCAGCAGCTTTAGCCTGCCCCCTGGGACGGAGAAAGAGACCCAGTACTTC
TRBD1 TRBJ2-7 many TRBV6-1 CASSNLQRQGSYEQYF TGTGCCAGCAGCAACCTCCAGAGACAGGGCAGCTACGAGCAGTACTTC
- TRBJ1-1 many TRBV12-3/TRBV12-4 CASSLVRAEAFF TGTGCCAGCAGTTTAGTCCGGGCTGAAGCTTTCTTT